The subject of this entry is one T cell receptor beta chain. This CDR3 comprises 14 residues. V lost 6 bases to trimming and J lost 2 bases, with 13 bases between them. Germline assignment: CDR1 SNHLY and CDR2 FYNNEI. This table comes from immunoSEQ multiplex PCR, and its TCRdb copy is limited to in-frame clones, with some not included. Of tens of thousands of clones in the sample, 86% are singletons; the top ten hold approximately 10%. These data are taken from a study of blood T cell repertoires in COVID-19. The wider study: Samples came from the United States, Italy and Spain, spanning acute and convalescent COVID-19.

The V call is TRBV2, the J call TRBJ1-1, with D possibly being TRBD1 (6 bases). Sequencing used peripheral blood. This TCR was recovered from a man in his 70s with active or convalescent COVID-19. CDR3 bases: TGTGCCAGCAGCCGAGGACAGCAAAACACTGAAGCTTTCTTT. This encodes CASSRGQQNTEAFF.